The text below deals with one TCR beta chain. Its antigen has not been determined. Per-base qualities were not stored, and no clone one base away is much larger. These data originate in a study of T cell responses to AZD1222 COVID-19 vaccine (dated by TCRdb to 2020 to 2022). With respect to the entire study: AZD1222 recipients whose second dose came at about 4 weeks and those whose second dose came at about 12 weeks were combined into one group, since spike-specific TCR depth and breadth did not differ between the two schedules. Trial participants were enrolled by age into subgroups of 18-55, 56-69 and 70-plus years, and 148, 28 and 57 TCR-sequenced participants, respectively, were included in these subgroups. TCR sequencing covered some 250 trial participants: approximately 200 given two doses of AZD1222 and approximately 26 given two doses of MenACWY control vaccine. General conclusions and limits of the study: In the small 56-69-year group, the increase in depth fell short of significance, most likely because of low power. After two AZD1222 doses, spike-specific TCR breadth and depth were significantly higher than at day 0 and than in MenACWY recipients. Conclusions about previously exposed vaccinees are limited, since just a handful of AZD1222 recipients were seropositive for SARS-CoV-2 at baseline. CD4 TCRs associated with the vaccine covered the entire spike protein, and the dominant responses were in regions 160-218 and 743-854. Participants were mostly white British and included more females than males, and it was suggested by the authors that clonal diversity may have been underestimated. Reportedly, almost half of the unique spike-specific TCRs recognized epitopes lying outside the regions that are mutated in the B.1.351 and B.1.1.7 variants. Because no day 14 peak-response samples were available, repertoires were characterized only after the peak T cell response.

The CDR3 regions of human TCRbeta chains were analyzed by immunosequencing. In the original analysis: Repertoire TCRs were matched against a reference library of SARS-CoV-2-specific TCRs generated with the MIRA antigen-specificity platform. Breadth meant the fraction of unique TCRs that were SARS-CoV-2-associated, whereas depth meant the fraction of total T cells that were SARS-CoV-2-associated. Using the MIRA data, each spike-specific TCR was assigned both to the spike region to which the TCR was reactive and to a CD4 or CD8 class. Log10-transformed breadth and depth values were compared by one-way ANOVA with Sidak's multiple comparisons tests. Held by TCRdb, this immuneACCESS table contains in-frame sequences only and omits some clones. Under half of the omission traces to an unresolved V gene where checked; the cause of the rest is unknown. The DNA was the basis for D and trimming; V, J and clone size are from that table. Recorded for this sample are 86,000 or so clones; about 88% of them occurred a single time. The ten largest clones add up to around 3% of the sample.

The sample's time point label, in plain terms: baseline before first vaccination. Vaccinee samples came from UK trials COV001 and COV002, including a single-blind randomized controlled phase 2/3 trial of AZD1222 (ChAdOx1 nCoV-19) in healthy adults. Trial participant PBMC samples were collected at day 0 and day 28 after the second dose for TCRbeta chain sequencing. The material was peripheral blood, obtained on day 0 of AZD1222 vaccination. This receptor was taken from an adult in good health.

The CDR3 corresponds to CASSLSSGSRGEQFF. Here is the DNA: TGTGCCAGCAGCTTGAGTAGCGGGAGCAGGGGAGAGCAGTTCTTC. The rearranged segments are TRBV7-6 and TRBJ2-1, and 9 junctional nucleotides match TRBD2. The germline V and J ends show losses of 3 bases and 10 bases respectively, and no gene match explains 10 bases of the junction. Its CDR3 holds 15 amino acids, cysteine through phenylalanine. Left in the record is the CDR3 DNA by itself, 45 bases read in frame from the first base. CDR1 SGHVS and CDR2 FNYEAQ were looked up in the germline V gene.